These 30 T cell receptor beta chains originate from one sample sequenced in a study of response to subunit inactivated influenza vaccine. TCRdb itself ran the RT-PCR reads through MiXCR, one entry per CDR3 protein. The table lists about 570,000 distinct CDR3 sequences, 10% to 15% of them singletons. The specimen comprised PBMCs from blood, sampled on the day of vaccination. The receptors here all came from a man aged 45-65 years who received an inactivated influenza vaccine.

The V and J genes are TRBV6-1 and TRBJ2-7, with D perhaps TRBD1 or TRBD2 (5 bases each). Germline-derived CDR1 and CDR2 are MNHNS and SASEGT. This CDR3 is 13 amino acids long. V dropped 4 bases and J dropped 3 bases, with 10 bases sitting between them. CDR3 in amino acids: CASSGRDLYEQYF. Written as DNA, the CDR3 is TGTGCCAGCAGTGGACGGGACCTCTACGAGCAGTACTTC.

This clonotype has a handful of counts. This sequence joins TRBV29-1 and TRBJ2-1, with D possibly TRBD1 on 5 matching bases. The CDR3 covers 12 residues. From germline, CDR1 is SQVTM and CDR2 ANQGSEA. Deletions cut 6 bases from V and 0 bases from J, with 6 bases between. The CDR3 region has the DNA TGCAGCGTGGGGCTCTCCTACAATGAGCAGTTCTTC. It yields the protein CSVGLSYNEQFF.

This chain uses TRBV28 with TRBJ2-1, with D possibly matching TRBD1 (6 bases). CDR3 length: 15 residues. CDR1 MDHEN and CDR2 SYDVKM come from the germline V gene. V lost 6 bases and J lost 0, with 12 bases in between. Written as DNA, the CDR3 is TGTGCCAGCAGGGGGGACATGAGCTCCTACAATGAGCAGTTCTTC. Residues: CASRGDMSSYNEQFF.

The chain joins TRBV6-5 to TRBJ2-7, with 7 bases that match TRBD1. Germline lookup yields CDR1 MNHEY and CDR2 SVGAGI. Trimming removed 4 bases from V and 0 bases from J; junction bases left unmatched: 6. This CDR3 contains 15 residues. The CDR3 here is CASSFRTGVSYEQYF. As DNA, the CDR3 is TGTGCCAGCAGTTTCAGGACAGGAGTCTCCTACGAGCAGTACTTC.

The J gene is TRBJ1-2, the V gene TRBV4-2; D is undetermined. Germline values: CDR1 LGHNA, CDR2 YNFKEQ. Trimming stripped 0 bases from V and 2 bases from J, with 16 bases between. The CDR3 consists of 17 residues. In nucleotides, the CDR3 is TGTGCCAGCAGCCAAGATCAACTGTCAGGCTCGAACTATGGCTACACCTTC. Its translation is CASSQDQLSGSNYGYTF.

This clonotype was seen only a few times. This rearrangement joins TRBV30 to TRBJ1-5; no definite D call. This CDR3 contains 14 residues. Per germline, CDR1 GTSNPN and CDR2 SVGIG (reference sequence). Trimming left V 2 bases short and J 0 bases short, with 8 bases between. The CDR3 nucleotides are TGTGCCTGGAGTATCGACAATAGCAATCAGCCCCAGCATTTT. Translated: CAWSIDNSNQPQHF.

This clonotype was counted only a few times. The chain has TRBV5-1 and TRBJ2-5; 10 bases fit TRBD2. CDR1 and CDR2 from the germline V gene are SGHRS and YFSETQ. The CDR3 is 18 amino acids. J was trimmed by 0 bases and V by 1 base; bases with no gene match: 9. The CDR3 coding sequence is TGCGCCAGCAGCTTGAGGGCTAGCGGGGGCCCTAACCAAGAGACCCAGTACTTC. Protein: CASSLRASGGPNQETQYF. The full variable domain, with the rest looked up from reference TRBV5-1 and TRBJ2-5, is KAGVTQTPRYLIKTRGQQVTLSCSPISGHRSVSWYQQTPGQGLQFLFEYFSETQRNKGNFPGRFSGRQFSNSRSEMNVSTLELGDSALYLCASSLRASGGPNQETQYFGPGTRLLVL.

The gene calls are TRBV28 and TRBJ2-1; a possible D gene is TRBD1 (5 bases). The CDR3 has 12 residues. The V end was cut by 5 bases, the J end by 10 bases, with 12 bases between. CDR1 is MDHEN and CDR2 is SYDVKM in the germline V gene. Written as DNA, the CDR3 is TGTGCCAGCAGTCCGAGACAGTTGGAGCAGTTCTTC. This gives the protein CASSPRQLEQFF.

This clonotype occurred once. The chain joins TRBV6-2 or TRBV6-3 to TRBJ2-1; 14 bases agree with TRBD2. J lost 9 bases, V lost 0 bases, and 13 bases had no gene match. Germline CDR1 reads MNHEY; CDR2 reads SVGEGT. The CDR3 is 19 amino acids. This chain's CDR3 is CASSYSGTGTSGGRGEQFF. CDR3 DNA sequence: TGTGCCAGCAGTTACTCGGGCACCGGGACTAGCGGGGGCCGAGGTGAGCAGTTCTTC.

The rearrangement links TRBV7-3 to TRBJ2-1, with 12 bases lining up with TRBD2. V lost 5 bases and J lost 7; bases outside the gene matches: 9. The CDR3 contains 16 residues. CDR1 SGHTA and CDR2 FQGTGA come from the germline V gene. Here the CDR3 reads CASSPSGRAFFNEQFF. CDR3 DNA sequence: TGTGCCAGCAGCCCTAGCGGGAGGGCCTTCTTTAATGAGCAGTTCTTC.

This clonotype came up many times. This chain joins TRBV15 and TRBJ2-1; possible D gene TRBD2, 6 bases. Germline loops: CDR1 LNHNV, CDR2 YYDKDF (reference sequence). The ends were cut back, 0 bases at V and 2 bases at J, with 14 bases in the middle. The CDR3 runs to 17 residues. CDR3 sequence reads: CATSRDLGGITYNEQFF. In DNA, the CDR3 is TGTGCCACCAGCAGAGATCTGGGCGGGATCACCTACAATGAGCAGTTCTTC.

In its sample, this clonotype was seen a few times. As DNA, the CDR3 is TGTGCCAGCAGCCCCCAGCCTATTGCCCTCTCCTACAATGAGCAGTTCTTC. Protein sequence: CASSPQPIALSYNEQFF. The gene calls are TRBV7-9 and TRBJ2-1; D gene ambiguous. Per the germline V gene, CDR1 is SEHNR and CDR2 is FQNEAQ (reference sequence). Trimming took 5 bases from V and 0 from J, leaving 17 bases between them. The CDR3 loop spans 17 amino acids.

The chain recombines TRBV28 with TRBJ1-1, with 10 bases fitting TRBD1. V dropped 10 bases and J dropped 4; count of bases not matched to a gene: 9. Germline V gene lookup returns CDR1 MDHEN and CDR2 SYDVKM. CDR3 length equals 14 residues. The CDR3 reads CATKGDRGLTEAFF. As DNA, the CDR3 is TGTGCCACCAAAGGTGACAGGGGGCTCACTGAAGCTTTCTTT.

This sequence joins TRBV5-4 and TRBJ2-7, with TRBD2 identical over 9 bases. Trimming at V came to 4 bases and at J to 3 bases, leaving 5 bases not matched to a gene. This CDR3 has 14 residues. Germline loops: CDR1 SGHNT, CDR2 YYREEE (reference sequence). The CDR3 bases are TGTGCCAGCAGCCCGGGACTAGCCGACTACGAGCAGTACTTC. Protein product: CASSPGLADYEQYF.

This clonotype showed up just a few times. V usage is TRBV6-2 or TRBV6-3 and J usage is TRBJ2-5; 9 nucleotides align to TRBD2. V lost 1 base and J lost 0; bases outside the gene matches: 3. The CDR3 extends over 16 amino acids. CDR1 and CDR2 (germline): MNHEY, SVGEGT. The CDR3 region is CASSYLASGDQETQYF. The CDR3 DNA reads TGTGCCAGCAGTTACTTGGCTAGCGGGGACCAAGAGACCCAGTACTTC.

This clonotype was counted between two and nine times. This chain links TRBV5-6 with TRBJ2-5; D may be TRBD2 (6 bases). V gave up 4 bases and J gave up 3 bases, with 16 bases separating them. This CDR3 has 15 residues. Per the germline V gene, CDR1 is SGHDT and CDR2 is YYEEEE. CDR3 region: CASSPGGWAKETQYF. The CDR3 nucleotides read TGTGCCAGCAGCCCCGGGGGTTGGGCAAAAGAGACCCAGTACTTC.

The V and J genes are TRBV6-5 and TRBJ2-3, with D perhaps matching TRBD1 or TRBD2 (5 bases each). V shed 3 bases and J shed 1 base, with 8 bases lying between them. Germline V gene data show CDR1 as MNHEY and CDR2 as SVGAGI. The CDR3 is made up of 14 amino acids. The CDR3 DNA reads as TGTGCCAGCAGTTATAGGGGAGGCACAGATACGCAGTATTTT. This sequence encodes CASSYRGGTDTQYF.

This clonotype was seen a few times. V gene TRBV20-1 combines with J gene TRBJ2-5; TRBD1 is a possible D gene (6 bases). Germline-derived CDR1 and CDR2 are DFQATT and SNEGSKA (reference sequence). The CDR3 extends over 13 amino acids. Trimming removed 5 bases at V and 5 bases at J, with 15 bases between. The CDR3 reads CSAHVRGPETQYF. For the CDR3, the DNA is TGCAGTGCTCACGTCAGGGGTCCGGAGACCCAGTACTTC.

The table lists this clonotype with many counts. The chain uses TRBV3-1 and TRBJ2-7, with unresolved D. Germline V gene sequence: CDR1 LGHDT, CDR2 YNNKEL (reference sequence). The V end was cut by 8 bases, the J end by 4 bases, with 6 bases between. CDR3 length: 10 residues. DNA of the CDR3: TGTGCCAGCGGAGATTACGAGCAGTACTTC. This codes for CASGDYEQYF.

The table lists this clonotype with a few counts. V and J are TRBV15 and TRBJ2-5; no reliable D call. The CDR3 has 13 amino acids. V lost 1 base and J lost 5, with 8 bases in between. CDR1 is LNHNV, CDR2 YYDKDF, per germline (reference sequence). CDR3 loop: CATSRVVGETQYF. The CDR3 DNA reads as TGTGCCACCAGCAGAGTGGTAGGGGAGACCCAGTACTTC.

The chain's CDR3 is CATAGQDYEKLFF. CDR3 sequence (DNA): TGTGCCACCGCCGGACAGGATTATGAAAAACTGTTTTTT. The chain is built from TRBV10-3 and TRBJ1-4; the match to TRBD1 covers 7 bases. From germline, CDR1 is ENHRY and CDR2 SYGVKD. The CDR3 runs to 13 residues. V shed 10 bases and J 6 bases; nucleotides not matched to a gene: 8.

The genes are TRBV12-3 or TRBV12-4 and TRBJ2-1, with D perhaps matching TRBD1 or TRBD2 (6 bases each). This CDR3 region has 16 residues. Trimming shortened V by 0 bases and J by 2 bases, and 11 bases separated the two germline ends. The CDR3 sequence: CASSLAGGRTYNEQFF. CDR3 in DNA: TGTGCCAGCAGTTTAGCGGGGGGCCGAACCTACAATGAGCAGTTCTTC.

This clonotype was picked up many times. The chain employs TRBV7-2 and TRBJ2-2; tentatively, D is TRBD2 (5 bases). CDR3 length: 14 amino acids. Trimming pared 4 bases from V and 5 bases from J, leaving 11 bases between. CDR1 is SGHTA, CDR2 FQGNSA, per germline. This chain's CDR3 is CASSSLRETGELFF. CDR3 in DNA: TGTGCCAGCAGCTCACTACGGGAAACCGGGGAGCTGTTTTTT. Drawing the rest from reference TRBV7-2 and TRBJ2-2, the complete variable domain is GAGVSQSPSNKVTEKGKDVELRCDPISGHTALYWYRQSLGQGLEFLIYFQGNSAPDKSGLPSDRFSAERTGGSVSTLTIQRTQQEDSAVYLCASSSLRETGELFFGEGSRLTVL.

This clonotype occurred a few times. V usage is TRBV6-2 or TRBV6-3 and J usage is TRBJ1-1; TRBD1 aligns across 9 bases. Germline trimming cut 3 bases from V and 3 bases from J; bases unmatched to any gene: 14. There are 18 residues in the CDR3. The V gene's germline CDR1 is MNHEY and CDR2 SVGEGT. CDR3 region: CASSYPSGQGTRYTEAFF. The CDR3, as DNA: TGTGCCAGCAGTTATCCCTCGGGACAGGGAACGAGGTACACTGAAGCTTTCTTT.

This clonotype was seen only a few times. The chain uses TRBV3-1 and TRBJ1-1; D is unresolved. The V gene's germline CDR1 is LGHDT and CDR2 YNNKEL (reference sequence). The CDR3 has 14 amino acids. The V end was cut by 0 bases, the J end by 3 bases, with 8 bases between. The CDR3 sequence: CASSQERGDTEAFF. CDR3 sequence (DNA): TGTGCCAGCAGCCAAGAACGTGGTGACACTGAAGCTTTCTTT.

This clonotype occurred many times. This chain links TRBV5-1 with TRBJ2-2; TRBD2 agrees at 7 bases. Germline V gene lookup returns CDR1 SGHRS and CDR2 YFSETQ. V was clipped by 0 bases and J by 7 bases; unmatched bases: 3. This CDR3 is 14 amino acids long. For the CDR3, the DNA is TGCGCCAGCAGCTTGGAGAGGACTAGCGGGGAGCTGTTTTTT. Encoded protein: CASSLERTSGELFF.

There are a few counts of this clonotype. This rearrangement joins TRBV28 to TRBJ2-7; tentatively, D is TRBD1 or TRBD2 (5 bases each). V was clipped by 11 bases and J by 1 base, with 15 bases between them. The CDR3 is 13 residues long. Germline values: CDR1 MDHEN, CDR2 SYDVKM. The CDR3 protein is CAAQGRTSYEQYF. CDR3 coding DNA: TGTGCCGCCCAGGGACGGACGTCCTACGAGCAGTACTTC.

This clonotype was seen many times. The V call is TRBV20-1, the J call TRBJ1-5; tentative D call: TRBD1 (5 bases). The CDR3 covers 12 residues. V was cut by 5 bases and J by 5 bases, with 10 bases left in between. Per the germline V gene, CDR1 is DFQATT and CDR2 is SNEGSKA (reference sequence). The CDR3 region is CSAPREDQPQHF. The CDR3 nucleotides read TGCAGTGCTCCCAGGGAGGATCAGCCCCAGCATTTT.

The chain joins TRBV7-2 to TRBJ2-1; D may be TRBD2 (6 bases). V was cut by 1 base and J by 4 bases, with 8 bases left in between. The V gene's germline CDR1 is SGHTA and CDR2 FQGNSA. This CDR3 spans 14 amino acids. CDR3 protein: CASSLEAGYNEQFF. The CDR3 DNA is TGTGCCAGCAGCTTAGAGGCGGGATACAATGAGCAGTTCTTC.

The chain carries TRBV12-3 or TRBV12-4 and TRBJ2-2; 11 nucleotides agree with TRBD2. CDR3 size: 17 residues. Trimming cost V 6 bases and J 9 bases; bases outside gene matches: 15. The CDR3 region is CASSPPGLAEPSRELFF. The CDR3 DNA sequence: TGTGCCAGCAGCCCCCCGGGACTAGCGGAACCCTCAAGGGAGCTGTTTTTT.